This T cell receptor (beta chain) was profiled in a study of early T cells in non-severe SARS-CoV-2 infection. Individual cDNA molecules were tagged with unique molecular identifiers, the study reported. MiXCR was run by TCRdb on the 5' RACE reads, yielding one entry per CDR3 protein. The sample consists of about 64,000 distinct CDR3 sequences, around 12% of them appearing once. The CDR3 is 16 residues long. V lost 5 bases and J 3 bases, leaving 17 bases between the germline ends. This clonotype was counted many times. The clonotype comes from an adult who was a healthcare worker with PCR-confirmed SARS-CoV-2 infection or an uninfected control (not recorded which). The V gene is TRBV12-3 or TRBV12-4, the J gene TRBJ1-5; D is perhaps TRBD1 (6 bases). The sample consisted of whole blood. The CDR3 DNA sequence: TGTGCCAGCAGTGAGGGACACATTCTTACCAATCAGCCCCAGCATTTT. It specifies CASSEGHILTNQPQHF.